These 3 T cell receptor beta chains were all obtained from the same sample, sequenced in a study of T cells in Graves' hyperthyroidism and ophthalmopathy. RNA transcripts provided the source from which TCR beta CDR3 regions were amplified. TCR CDR3 regions were first amplified by RT-PCR with HTBI primers. TCRdb processed the multiplex PCR reads anew with MiXCR; each CDR3 protein has one entry. This repertoire shows hundreds of thousands of distinct CDR3 sequences, less than 15% found once; its top ten account for about a tenth. The sample consisted of blood. The receptors stem from a woman between 18 and 29 years old with Graves' hyperthyroidism.

This clonotype was found a few times. This chain uses TRBV14 with TRBJ1-1, with D unresolved. This CDR3 contains 15 residues. Germline CDR1 and CDR2: SGHDN and FVKESK. Trimming pared 0 bases from V and 1 base from J, leaving 9 bases between. As DNA, the CDR3 is TGTGCCAGCAGCCAAGAATGGCCGGGGAACACTGAAGCTTTCTTT. It codes for CASSQEWPGNTEAFF.

The rearrangement uses TRBV5-5 and TRBJ1-6; TRBD1 matches 9 bases. The germline V gene has CDR1 SGHKS and CDR2 YYEKEE (reference sequence). The V segment lost 1 base and the J segment 5 bases; nucleotides outside the gene matches: 1. This CDR3 region has 15 residues. The DNA of the CDR3 is TGTGCCAGCAGCTTGACAGGGGGCGATAATTCACCCCTCCACTTT. Translating it yields CASSLTGGDNSPLHF.

Only a few counts were recorded for this clonotype. The chain has TRBV2 and TRBJ1-4; 7 bases map to TRBD1. Trimming took 4 bases from V and 2 from J; bases not matched to a gene: 4. The germline V gene encodes CDR1 SNHLY and CDR2 FYNNEI. The CDR3 is made up of 15 amino acids. The CDR3 DNA reads TGTGCCAGCAGTGGAGGGGGCGTCACTAATGAAAAACTGTTTTTT. Encoded protein: CASSGGGVTNEKLFF.